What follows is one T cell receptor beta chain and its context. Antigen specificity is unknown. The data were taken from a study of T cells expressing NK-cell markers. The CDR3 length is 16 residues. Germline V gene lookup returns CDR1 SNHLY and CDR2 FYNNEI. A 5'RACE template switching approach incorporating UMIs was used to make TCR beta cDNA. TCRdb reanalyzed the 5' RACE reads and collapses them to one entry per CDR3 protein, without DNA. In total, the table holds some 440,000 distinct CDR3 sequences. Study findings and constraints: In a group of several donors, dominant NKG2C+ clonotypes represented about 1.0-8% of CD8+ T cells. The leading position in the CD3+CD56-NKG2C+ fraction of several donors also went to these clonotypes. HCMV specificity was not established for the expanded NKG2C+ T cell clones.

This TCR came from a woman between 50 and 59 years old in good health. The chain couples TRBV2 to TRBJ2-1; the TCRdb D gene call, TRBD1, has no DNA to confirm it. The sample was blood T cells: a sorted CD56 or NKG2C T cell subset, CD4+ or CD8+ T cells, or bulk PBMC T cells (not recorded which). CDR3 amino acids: CASRPTGLRIEDEQFF.